Listed below are T cell receptor beta chains from one sample, sequenced in a study of T cells after yellow fever vaccination. TCRdb ran MiXCR on the 5' RACE reads and lists one entry per CDR3 protein. The repertoire holds about 340,000 distinct CDR3 sequences, with 4% as singletons. Sequencing used PBMCs, obtained 5 days after the yellow fever booster vaccination. These receptors originate from a young man who received the YFV17D yellow fever vaccine. Each CDR3 is given with its conserved first and last residue. D genes are given only for firm matches. A row's size may be missing; if present it is once, few, many or a size class.

D gene,V gene,clone size,J gene,CDR3 protein,CDR3 DNA
TRBD1,TRBV12-3/TRBV12-4,-,TRBJ1-1,CASSPGQGYGEAFF,TGTGCCAGCAGTCCCGGACAGGGGTATGGTGAAGCTTTCTTT
-,TRBV20-1,few,TRBJ1-4,CSAGHGRRGEKLFF,TGCAGTGCTGGGCACGGGCGCCGAGGTGAAAAACTGTTTTTT
-,TRBV12-3/TRBV12-4,many,TRBJ2-2,CASSFVTTGELFF,TGTGCCAGCAGTTTTGTTACGACCGGGGAGCTGTTTTTT
-,TRBV20-1,few,TRBJ1-1,CSARDGQGHTEAFF,TGCAGTGCTAGAGATGGGCAAGGGCACACTGAAGCTTTCTTT
TRBD1,TRBV12-3/TRBV12-4,few,TRBJ1-6,CASRGTGTYSPLHF,TGTGCCAGCAGGGGGACAGGCACATATTCACCCCTCCACTTT
-,TRBV7-9,few,TRBJ2-3,CASSVSLGHGTDTQYF,TGTGCCAGCAGCGTCTCTCTGGGTCACGGGACGGATACGCAGTATTTT
-,TRBV12-3/TRBV12-4,many,TRBJ1-1,CASSYAGATEAFF,TGTGCCAGCAGTTACGCAGGGGCCACTGAAGCTTTCTTT
-,TRBV7-7,-,TRBJ2-5,CASSLRGGYQETQYF,TGTGCTAGCAGCTTACGGGGAGGTTACCAAGAGACCCAGTACTTC
-,TRBV5-1,few,TRBJ2-2,CASSLLGTANTGELFF,TGCGCCAGCAGCTTGCTGGGCACCGCGAACACCGGGGAGCTGTTTTTT
-,TRBV7-8,many,TRBJ2-2,CASSLVELAPGELFF,TGTGCCAGCAGCTTAGTTGAGCTAGCCCCCGGGGAGCTGTTTTTT
TRBD1,TRBV4-2,-,TRBJ1-2,CASSQVVTGGADYGYTF,TGTGCCAGCAGCCAAGTCGTGACAGGGGGCGCAGACTATGGCTACACCTTC
-,TRBV9,few,TRBJ1-1,CASSVSPSQNTEAFF,TGTGCCAGCAGCGTATCCCCCTCTCAGAACACTGAAGCTTTCTTT
TRBD2,TRBV4-3,-,TRBJ2-7,CASSQEASGVSEQYF,TGCGCCAGCAGCCAAGAAGCTAGCGGGGTTTCCGAGCAGTACTTC
-,TRBV18,-,TRBJ1-1,CASSPGLLNTEAFF,TGTGCCAGCTCGCCAGGACTGCTAAACACTGAAGCTTTCTTT
-,TRBV7-2,-,TRBJ2-4,CASSSIRLAKNIQYF,TGTGCCAGCAGCTCAATTCGGCTAGCCAAAAACATTCAGTACTTC
-,TRBV4-1,-,TRBJ1-1,CASSHLSLGLGNEAFF,TGCGCCAGCAGCCACCTATCGTTGGGGCTTGGGAATGAAGCTTTCTTT
-,TRBV27,-,TRBJ1-2,CASTTLLRRTQARNYGYTF,TGTGCCAGCACAACTCTGTTAAGACGGACACAAGCTCGGAACTATGGCTACACCTTC
-,TRBV15,-,TRBJ1-1,CATSREGLGTEAFF,TGTGCCACCAGCAGAGAGGGGCTTGGGACTGAAGCTTTCTTT
-,TRBV5-6,many,TRBJ1-2,CASSREYGYTF,TGTGCCAGCAGCAGGGAGTATGGCTACACCTTC
TRBD2,TRBV18,-,TRBJ2-1,CASSPRTGLAGESSYNEQFF,TGTGCCAGCTCACCACGTACGGGACTAGCGGGGGAGAGCTCCTACAATGAGCAGTTCTTC
TRBD1,TRBV7-9,few,TRBJ1-1,CASGQGRTEAFF,TGTGCCAGCGGACAGGGACGGACTGAAGCTTTCTTT
TRBD2,TRBV6-6,-,TRBJ2-1,CASNPSGGYSEQFF,TGTGCCAGCAATCCTAGCGGGGGCTATTCTGAGCAGTTCTTC
TRBD1,TRBV6-1,many,TRBJ1-5,CASSHTWTGGNQPQHF,TGTGCCAGCAGCCATACCTGGACAGGAGGTAATCAGCCCCAGCATTTT
TRBD1,TRBV4-1,few,TRBJ1-6,CASSQTPGQGSSYNSPLHF,TGCGCCAGCAGCCAAACACCGGGACAGGGGAGCTCCTATAATTCACCCCTCCACTTT
TRBD1,TRBV30,few,TRBJ2-7,CAWLRGPSYEQYF,TGTGCCTGGTTAAGGGGGCCGAGCTACGAGCAGTACTTC
-,TRBV6-5,few,TRBJ2-5,CASSYFETQYF,TGTGCCAGCAGTTACTTTGAGACCCAGTACTTC
-,TRBV5-1,many,TRBJ2-3,CASSEPSTGPPLTQYF,TGCGCCAGCAGCGAACCTTCGACAGGTCCTCCTTTAACGCAGTATTTT
-,TRBV7-6,many,TRBJ2-7,CASSLADRVYEQYF,TGTGCCAGCAGCTTAGCGGATAGGGTGTACGAGCAGTACTTC
-,TRBV20-1,-,TRBJ1-5,CSARVWDHRQPQHF,TGCAGTGCTAGAGTTTGGGACCACCGTCAGCCCCAGCATTTT
TRBD1,TRBV7-8,-,TRBJ1-1,CASSFGTGTLLSTEAFF,TGTGCCAGCAGCTTTGGGACAGGGACTCTACTATCCACTGAAGCTTTCTTT
-,TRBV4-1,-,TRBJ1-2,CASSPLGPRGWGGNYGYTF,TGCGCCAGCAGCCCCCTTGGTCCCAGGGGATGGGGAGGTAACTATGGCTACACCTTC
-,TRBV7-2,-,TRBJ1-1,CASSHTWDNTEAFF,TGTGCCAGCAGCCACACCTGGGATAACACTGAAGCTTTCTTT
-,TRBV6-4,few,TRBJ2-3,CASSEYSGDTQYF,TGTGCCAGCAGTGAATACTCCGGAGATACGCAGTATTTT
-,TRBV6-4,-,TRBJ1-1,CASTTGSTEAFF,TGTGCCAGCACCACAGGGAGCACTGAAGCTTTCTTT
-,TRBV5-6,-,TRBJ1-2,CASSLARGALDGYTF,TGTGCCAGCAGCTTGGCCCGGGGCGCCTTGGATGGCTACACCTTC
-,TRBV28,-,TRBJ1-2,CASSLGRRGWYGYTF,TGTGCCAGCAGCTTGGGACGGAGGGGGTGGTATGGCTACACCTTC
-,TRBV7-2,many,TRBJ2-3,CASSLVLDGTDTQYF,TGTGCCAGCAGCTTAGTGTTGGACGGCACAGATACGCAGTATTTT
-,TRBV4-1,many,TRBJ2-3,CASSHPVGGTLRDTQYF,TGCGCCAGCAGCCATCCAGTTGGGGGCACCCTCAGGGATACGCAGTATTTT
-,TRBV4-3,many,TRBJ2-5,CASSQDYEGQETQYF,TGCGCCAGCAGCCAAGATTACGAGGGTCAAGAGACCCAGTACTTC
-,TRBV19,-,TRBJ2-6,CASSIPGPGANVLTF,TGTGCCAGTAGTATCCCAGGGCCTGGGGCCAACGTCCTGACTTTC
-,TRBV29-1,few,TRBJ2-5,CSVEGYRPGETQYF,TGCAGCGTTGAAGGGTACAGGCCGGGTGAGACCCAGTACTTC
-,TRBV11-2,few,TRBJ1-3,CASSPSRGGARNTIYF,TGTGCCAGCAGCCCCAGTCGCGGGGGGGCGAGGAACACCATATATTTT
-,TRBV29-1,few,TRBJ2-7,CSVEELDGQGSSYEQYF,TGCAGCGTTGAAGAGTTGGACGGGCAGGGGTCTTCCTACGAGCAGTACTTC
-,TRBV28,few,TRBJ2-4,CASSLRTDIQYF,TGTGCCAGCAGTCTCCGGACAGACATTCAGTACTTC
-,TRBV10-3,few,TRBJ1-1,CAISESGGNTEAFF,TGTGCCATCAGTGAGTCGGGGGGGAACACTGAAGCTTTCTTT
TRBD1,TRBV5-1,many,TRBJ2-1,CASSLGDSYNEQFF,TGCGCCAGCAGCTTGGGGGACAGCTACAATGAGCAGTTCTTC
TRBD2,TRBV4-1,-,TRBJ2-3,CASSQVPPPAGGTDTQYF,TGCGCCAGCAGCCAAGTACCCCCACCAGCGGGGGGCACAGATACGCAGTATTTT
-,TRBV5-1,-,TRBJ1-2,CASSLGSTANYGYTF,TGCGCCAGCAGCTTAGGGTCTACGGCTAACTATGGCTACACCTTC